Listed here is a single T cell receptor beta chain. Over several immunoSEQ plates, each subset's genomic DNA was distributed in even portions. Here immunoSEQ multiplex PCR was the method, and the copy in TCRdb shows in-frame clones only, minus some. The repertoire holds roughly 1,600,000 clones, with 98% to 99% as singletons. The CDR3 contains 13 residues. Trimming stripped 6 bases from V and 6 bases from J, with 11 bases between. The germline gives CDR1 MGHDK, CDR2 SYGVNS. The source of the sample is a study of shared clonotypes between healthy human individuals. The receptor was derived from a man aged 30 to 39 in good health. V and J are TRBV25-1 and TRBJ1-4, with D uncertain. What was sequenced was naive CD4+ T cells sorted from blood. Indicated subset: CD45RA+ positively selected. The CDR3 DNA reads as TGTGCCAGCAGACTGGGGTGGGATGAAAAACTGTTTTTT. This codes for CASRLGWDEKLFF.